This TCR beta chain was retrieved from a study of blood T cell repertoires in COVID-19. Study overall: Whether acute or convalescent, the COVID-19 samples came from the United States, Italy and Spain. T cells, B-cell-depleted T cells, or PBMCs provided the cDNA or gDNA that served as material.

Authors' methods: Amplification from reference gene primers served as the basis for estimated nucleated cell counts. The protocol was immunoSEQ multiplex PCR, while the TCRdb copy is restricted to in-frame clones and leaves out a portion. The V and J calls and clone size come from that table; D and trimming were worked out from the DNA. The data show 190,000 or so clones, approximately 80% seen once. V shed 1 base and J shed 5 bases, with 20 bases lying between them. This CDR3 is 17 amino acids long. From germline, CDR1 is SGHAT and CDR2 FQNNGV. The J gene is TRBJ2-5, the V gene TRBV11-2, with D tentatively TRBD1 (6 bases). The sample comprised peripheral blood. This TCR derives from a man in his sixties with COVID-19, enrolled during active disease. CDR3 in amino acids: CASSLGVAGAGDETQYF. CDR3 bases: TGTGCCAGCAGCTTAGGAGTGGCAGGGGCAGGGGATGAGACCCAGTACTTC.